Presented here are 17 T cell receptor beta chains from one specimen sequenced in a study of T cell responses to AZD1222 COVID-19 vaccine. TCRdb keeps only in-frame clones here, not all; method: immunoSEQ multiplex PCR. The sample gives approximately 28,000 clones, roughly 90% of which show up once; 12% to 15% is in the top ten. The material sequenced was peripheral blood, taken 28 days after the second AZD1222 dose. Receptor source: an adult who received the AZD1222 COVID-19 vaccine.

V is TRBV12-3 or TRBV12-4 and J is TRBJ2-5; D is unclear. The CDR3 loop spans 13 amino acids. Between the trimmed V and J ends, which lost 7 bases and 0 bases, there was a span of 9 bases. CDR3 amino acids: CASTNRDQETQYF. In DNA form, the CDR3 reads TGTGCCAGCACTAACCGGGACCAAGAGACCCAGTACTTC.

This chain uses TRBV2 with TRBJ2-5; no definite D call. This CDR3 contains 14 residues. Looked up from germline, CDR1 is SNHLY and CDR2 is FYNNEI. The germline V and J ends were trimmed by 1 base and 4 bases, with 10 bases remaining between them. CDR3 bases: TGTGCCAGCAGTGAAGTAGGGCTCGGAGAGACCCAGTACTTC. The encoded protein is CASSEVGLGETQYF.

This clone has only one observation. The gene calls are TRBV10-3 and TRBJ2-3, with a tentative D call TRBD1 (5 bases). The germline V and J ends were trimmed by 4 bases and 1 base, with 12 bases remaining between them. The germline V gene encodes CDR1 ENHRY and CDR2 SYGVKD. CDR3 length equals 15 residues. The CDR3 loop reads CAISGAQGRTDTQYF. CDR3 nucleotides: TGTGCCATCAGTGGGGCGCAGGGTCGCACAGATACGCAGTATTTT.

J is TRBJ2-5 and V is TRBV3-1 (or the pseudogene TRBV3-2); weak D call: TRBD1 (5 bases). From germline, CDR1 is LGHDT and CDR2 YNNKEL (reference sequence). The V gene lost 8 bases and the J gene lost 1 base, with 11 bases spanning the gap. CDR3 size: 13 residues. The CDR3 nucleotides read TGTGCCAGCGGAAGGGGTACCCAAGAGACCCAGTACTTC. Its translation is CASGRGTQETQYF.

On this clone: Relative to the germline gene, one junction end is altered; a read error may explain this. The chain uses TRBV5-1 and TRBJ1-4; 9 bases match TRBD1. CDR1 is SGHRS, CDR2 YFSETQ, per germline. The CDR3 is 16 amino acids. For the CDR3, the DNA is TGCGCTAGCAGCGGCGGACAGGGGACTGGTGGATATAAACTGTTTTTT. It is translated as CASSGGQGTGGYKLFF.

This chain connects TRBV19 to TRBJ2-3, with TRBD1 matching 9 bases. The CDR3 has 17 amino acids. CDR1 LNHDA and CDR2 SQIVND come from the germline V gene (reference sequence). Trimming at V came to 6 bases and at J to 5 bases, leaving 15 bases not matched to a gene. This CDR3 reads CASSRKSGQGGLDTQYF. The DNA of the CDR3 is TGTGCCAGTAGCCGTAAATCGGGACAGGGTGGACTAGATACGCAGTATTTT.

The V call is TRBV11-2, the J call TRBJ1-2, with 7 positions matching TRBD1. The V gene end was trimmed by 8 bases and the J gene end by 2 bases; junction bases not matched to a gene: 5. The CDR3 is 13 amino acids. The germline V gene has CDR1 SGHAT and CDR2 FQNNGV. The CDR3 is CASPRTGNYGYTF. CDR3 DNA: TGTGCCAGCCCCCGGACAGGCAACTATGGCTACACCTTC.

V and J are TRBV5-1 and TRBJ2-7, with 8 nucleotides matching TRBD1. The V gene end was trimmed by 4 bases and the J gene end by 3 bases; junction bases not matched to a gene: 6. The CDR3 totals 14 residues. The germline V gene has CDR1 SGHRS and CDR2 YFSETQ. CDR3 in DNA: TGCGCCAGCAGCCAGGGACAGGAACTCTACGAGCAGTACTTC. Its translation is CASSQGQELYEQYF.

The CDR3 reads CASSRLGTGELFF. CDR3 nucleotides: TGTGCCAGCAGCCGGCTGGGCACCGGGGAGCTGTTTTTT. The chain is built from TRBV7-2 and TRBJ2-2; no firm D call. Trimming took off 5 bases at V and 4 bases at J, with 8 bases between the two ends. Looked up from germline, CDR1 is SGHTA and CDR2 is FQGNSA. The CDR3 consists of 13 residues.

This chain uses TRBV27 with TRBJ2-1, with 7 bases fitting TRBD1. Germline V gene lookup returns CDR1 MNHEY and CDR2 SMNVEV (reference sequence). This CDR3 spans 14 amino acids. V dropped 5 bases and J dropped 2; count of bases not matched to a gene: 3. CDR3 residues: CASSITGAYNEQFF. In nucleotides, the CDR3 is TGTGCCAGCAGTATCACAGGGGCCTACAATGAGCAGTTCTTC.

The gene calls are TRBV9 and TRBJ1-2, with no clear D. Trimming took off 4 bases at V and 4 bases at J, with 17 bases between the two ends. The CDR3 sequence is 15 residues long. Germline V gene lookup returns CDR1 SGDLS and CDR2 YYNGEE. CDR3: CASSIWEGPRYGYTF. The CDR3 bases are TGTGCCAGCAGCATCTGGGAGGGTCCTCGCTATGGCTACACCTTC. Full variable domain (rest looked up from reference TRBV9 and TRBJ1-2): DSGVTQTPKHLITATGQRVTLRCSPRSGDLSVYWYQQSLDQGLQFLIQYYNGEERAKGNILERFSAQQFPDLHSELNLSSLELGDSALYFCASSIWEGPRYGYTFGSGTRLTVV.

The gene calls are TRBV7-6 and TRBJ2-7, with D possibly TRBD1 on 5 matching bases. Germline V lookup: CDR1 SGHVS, CDR2 FNYEAQ. Trimming stripped 1 base from V and 3 bases from J, with 13 bases between. The CDR3 length is 15 residues. This chain's CDR3 is CASSLETGPGYEQYF. CDR3 nucleotides: TGTGCCAGCAGCTTAGAAACAGGCCCCGGCTACGAGCAGTACTTC.

V gene TRBV5-3 combines with J gene TRBJ1-3; 9 positions agree with TRBD1. TRBV5-3 is known as an ORF, though its function is uncertain. The CDR3 consists of 15 residues. V trimming: 3 bases; J trimming: 0 bases; junction bases outside the gene matches: 1. CDR3 sequence reads: CARSWDRDSGNTIYF. The CDR3 region has the DNA TGTGCCAGAAGCTGGGACAGGGACTCTGGAAACACCATATATTTT.

The chain links TRBV30 to TRBJ1-1; unclear D gene. This CDR3 contains 12 residues. The germline CDR1 and CDR2 sequences are GTSNPN and SVGIG (reference sequence). V was trimmed by 7 bases and J by 0 bases, leaving 9 bases between them. The CDR3 sequence is CALTGLNTEAFF. The CDR3 DNA sequence: TGTGCCTTAACGGGTTTGAACACTGAAGCTTTCTTT.

This chain connects TRBV6-2 or TRBV6-3 to TRBJ1-2, with D tentatively TRBD1 (6 bases). Germline V gene lookup returns CDR1 MNHEY and CDR2 SVGEGT. V dropped 5 bases and J dropped 12 bases, with 22 bases sitting between them. The CDR3 runs to 14 residues. The DNA for the CDR3 is TGTGCCAGCAGTCAACGCCGGACAGTCCTTGTCGACACCTTC. The encoded protein is CASSQRRTVLVDTF.

The chain recombines TRBV5-1 with TRBJ2-7, with TRBD1 matching over 7 bases. Losses at the gene ends were 4 bases for V and 3 bases for J; bases not matched to a gene: 7. The CDR3 runs 14 residues. Germline-derived CDR1 and CDR2 are SGHRS and YFSETQ. CDR3 amino acids: CASSPPDRSYEQYF. The CDR3 DNA follows: TGCGCCAGCAGCCCACCGGACAGGAGCTACGAGCAGTACTTC.

The chain uses TRBV19 and TRBJ1-1; 9 bases are shared with TRBD1. CDR3 length: 17 amino acids. Germline CDR1 is LNHDA and CDR2 is SQIVND (reference sequence). Losses at the gene ends were 3 bases for V and 5 bases for J; bases not matched to a gene: 13. Here the CDR3 DNA reads TGTGCCAGTAGTATCTTTGGACAGGGGCATTCGACAACTGAAGCTTTCTTT. Protein product: CASSIFGQGHSTTEAFF. The full variable domain, completed using reference TRBV19 and TRBJ1-1, is DGGITQSPKYLFRKEGQNVTLSCEQNLNHDAMYWYRQDPGQGLRLIYYSQIVNDFQKGDIAEGYSVSREKKESFPLTVTSAQKNPTAFYLCASSIFGQGHSTTEAFFGQGTRLTVV.